A selection of T cell receptor beta chains follows, all from one sample in a study of T-cell memory formation after mild COVID-19. A single record per CDR3 protein comes from TCRdb applying MiXCR to the 5' RACE reads. Seen here are 380,000 or so distinct CDR3 sequences, roughly an eighth observed once, and the top ten hold 22%. The sample taken for sequencing was PBMCs or a T cell subset sorted from them (not recorded which). The receptors come from a man aged 18 to 29 who had mild COVID-19 (a few samples of this study predate the infection). Cell type and time point are not known. The CDR3 runs from the conserved cysteine through the conserved F or W. D genes are given only for firm matches. Clone size is stated in some rows and not others, as once, few, many or a class when expanded.

>.|TRBJ2-7|.|TRBV7-2
CASSLDPYGSYEQYF
TGTGCCAGCAGCTTAGACCCCTACGGCTCCTACGAGCAGTACTTC
>.|TRBJ1-1|.|TRBV9
CASSVDFRGTTFF
TGTGCCAGCAGCGTAGACTTCAGGGGTACGACTTTCTTT
>.|TRBJ1-2|.|TRBV2
CASSGTTWGLYGYTF
TGTGCCAGCAGTGGAACGACCTGGGGGCTCTATGGCTACACCTTC
>.|TRBJ1-6|few|TRBV6-5
CASRDHGSYNSPLHF
TGTGCCAGCAGGGACCATGGCTCCTATAATTCACCCCTCCACTTT
>.|TRBJ2-5|many|TRBV20-1
CSAGTETQYF
TGCAGTGCAGGAACGGAGACCCAGTACTTC
>TRBD1|TRBJ2-7|.|TRBV6-2/TRBV6-3
CASTRDRVYEQYF
TGTGCCAGCACCCGGGACAGGGTATACGAGCAGTACTTC
>.|TRBJ1-2|few|TRBV5-5
CASLPLGDYGYTF
TGTGCCAGCCTTCCTTTAGGGGACTATGGCTACACCTTC
>.|TRBJ2-2|many|TRBV9
CASSPPAPGELFF
TGTGCCAGCAGCCCTCCGGCCCCCGGGGAGCTGTTTTTT
>.|TRBJ2-5|.|TRBV7-2
CASSPRGTPGGWTQYF
TGTGCCAGCAGCCCTCGCGGGACCCCAGGTGGTTGGACCCAGTACTTC
>.|TRBJ2-2|few|TRBV12-3/TRBV12-4
CASTPPGTGELFF
TGTGCCAGCACCCCCCCGGGCACCGGGGAGCTGTTTTTT
>TRBD2|TRBJ2-7|.|TRBV20-1
CSAGLVSEQYF
TGCAGTGCCGGACTAGTTTCCGAGCAGTACTTC
>.|TRBJ2-1|.|TRBV2
CASSGAEEYNEQFF
TGTGCCAGCAGTGGGGCCGAGGAATACAATGAGCAGTTCTTC
>.|TRBJ2-5|few|TRBV20-1
CSAGGWVLETQYF
TGCAGTGCTGGGGGGTGGGTCTTAGAGACCCAGTACTTC
>TRBD1|TRBJ1-2|few|TRBV7-3
CASSPVGTGFGGYTF
TGTGCCAGCAGCCCGGTCGGGACAGGGTTTGGCGGCTACACCTTC
>.|TRBJ1-1|many|TRBV7-6
CASSLGGPGTEAFF
TGCGCCAGCAGCTTGGGAGGGCCGGGGACTGAAGCTTTCTTT
>TRBD2|TRBJ2-5|many|TRBV5-6
CASSAGTSGQETQYF
TGTGCCAGCAGCGCCGGGACTAGCGGTCAAGAGACCCAGTACTTC
>.|TRBJ2-3|few|TRBV5-1
CASSLGNSFMDTQYF
TGCGCCAGCAGCTTGGGGAACAGTTTCATGGATACGCAGTATTTT
>TRBD1|TRBJ1-1|few|TRBV29-1
CSVPGQGAYSSAFF
TGCAGCGTTCCGGGACAGGGGGCCTACAGCTCAGCTTTCTTT
>.|TRBJ1-2|few|TRBV7-2
CASSSAGGNGYTF
TGTGCCAGCAGCTCTGCCGGGGGGAATGGCTACACCTTC
>TRBD1|TRBJ1-2|.|TRBV7-9
CASSLEGAVGYTF
TGTGCCAGCAGCTTAGAGGGGGCGGTTGGCTACACCTTC
>TRBD1|TRBJ2-3|few|TRBV4-2
CASSQGTGHTQYF
TGTGCCAGCAGCCAAGGGACAGGTCATACGCAGTATTTT
>.|TRBJ2-2|many|TRBV9
CASSLTQFTGELFF
TGTGCCAGCAGCTTGACTCAGTTCACCGGGGAGCTGTTTTTT
>TRBD2|TRBJ2-7|few|TRBV6-5
CASSWTSGSTYEQYF
TGTGCCAGCAGTTGGACTAGCGGGTCTACCTACGAGCAGTACTTC
>.|TRBJ2-5|.|TRBV6-2/TRBV6-3
CASSYVSRQQDYGTQYF
TGTGCCAGCAGTTACGTCAGTAGACAGCAAGACTATGGGACCCAGTACTTC
>.|TRBJ2-2|many|TRBV7-9
CASSQGAAGELFF
TGTGCCAGCAGCCAAGGGGCGGCCGGGGAGCTGTTTTTT
>TRBD1|TRBJ1-2|few|TRBV27
CASSRIMLLARDRSANYGYTF
TGTGCCAGCTCCCGGATTATGCTCTTAGCCCGGGACAGGTCCGCAAACTATGGCTACACCTTC
>.|TRBJ2-1|many|TRBV3-1
CASSQRGDSKQFF
TGTGCCAGCAGCCAAAGAGGGGACTCAAAGCAGTTCTTC
>TRBD2|TRBJ2-5|.|TRBV9
CASSGTSGGAVETQYF
TGTGCCAGCAGCGGGACTAGCGGGGGGGCCGTTGAGACCCAGTACTTC
>.|TRBJ2-5|.|TRBV28
CASSSPLRQETQYF
TGTGCCAGCAGTTCACCCCTAAGACAAGAGACCCAGTACTTC
>.|TRBJ2-7|.|TRBV10-3
CAISGFDEQYF
TGTGCCATCAGTGGATTCGACGAGCAGTACTTC
>TRBD1|TRBJ2-2|.|TRBV5-1
CASSLASPTGVRAGELFF
TGCGCCAGCAGCTTGGCCTCGCCCACAGGGGTAAGGGCCGGGGAGCTGTTTTTT
>.|TRBJ1-2|few|TRBV7-2
CASRPGVSYGYTF
TGTGCCAGCAGGCCAGGGGTTAGCTATGGCTACACCTTC
>.|TRBJ2-3|.|TRBV5-1
CASSRRPKGDTQYF
TGCGCCAGCAGTCGAAGGCCGAAGGGGGATACGCAGTATTTT
>.|TRBJ2-5|few|TRBV15
CATSRDRGEGETQYF
TGTGCCACCAGCAGAGATAGAGGAGAGGGAGAGACCCAGTACTTC
>TRBD1|TRBJ2-7|.|TRBV20-1
CSAPGTGTSYEQYF
TGCAGTGCTCCCGGGACAGGGACTTCCTACGAGCAGTACTTC
>.|TRBJ2-2|few|TRBV15
CATSRDGGIGELFF
TGTGCCACCAGCAGAGATGGGGGGATCGGGGAGCTGTTTTTT
>.|TRBJ1-3|.|TRBV6-5
CASRQSSGNTIYF
TGTGCCAGCAGGCAGAGCTCTGGAAACACCATATATTTT
>.|TRBJ1-1|many|TRBV7-3
CASSTGPGQAFF
TGTGCCAGCAGCACGGGGCCAGGGCAAGCTTTCTTT
>TRBD1|TRBJ2-1|many|TRBV4-1
CASSRLGTGIGNEQFF
TGCGCCAGCAGCCGACTAGGGACAGGGATTGGGAATGAGCAGTTCTTC
>.|TRBJ2-3|.|TRBV10-3
CAIKWGEGTDTQYF
TGTGCCATCAAGTGGGGGGAAGGCACAGATACGCAGTATTTT
>.|TRBJ1-1|many|TRBV29-1
CSVELILHTEAFF
TGCAGCGTTGAACTAATACTTCACACTGAAGCTTTCTTT
>.|TRBJ2-4|few|TRBV11-1
CASSVDRKNIQYF
TGTGCCAGCAGCGTCGATCGGAAAAACATTCAGTACTTC
>.|TRBJ2-1|once|TRBV5-1
CASSLGQTCDEQFF
TGCGCCAGCAGCTTGGGACAAACGTGCGATGAGCAGTTCTTC
>.|TRBJ1-5|.|TRBV6-1
CASSERLGNQPQHF
TGTGCCAGCAGTGAAAGGCTAGGCAATCAGCCCCAGCATTTT
>TRBD2|TRBJ2-7|few|TRBV20-1
CSARDLLAGDYVSYEQYF
TGCAGTGCTAGAGATCTCCTAGCGGGGGACTATGTCTCCTACGAGCAGTACTTC
>.|TRBJ2-4|.|TRBV7-9
CASSPPGKNIQYF
TGTGCCAGCAGCCCCCCGGGGAAAAACATTCAGTACTTC
>TRBD2|TRBJ2-7|few|TRBV20-1
CSVRSGSYEQYF
TGCAGTGTGAGGAGCGGGAGCTACGAGCAGTACTTC
>.|TRBJ2-3|few|TRBV7-7
CASSPSPTDTQYF
TGTGCTAGCAGCCCCTCCCCCACAGATACGCAGTATTTT
>TRBD2|TRBJ2-3|.|TRBV25-1
CASSESRGGVTDTQYF
TGTGCCAGCAGTGAGTCCCGGGGGGGCGTCACAGATACGCAGTATTTT
>TRBD1|TRBJ2-5|.|TRBV6-5
CASSPEGTGGQETQYF
TGTGCCAGCAGTCCCGAGGGGACAGGGGGACAAGAGACCCAGTACTTC
>.|TRBJ2-7|.|TRBV28
CASSVQGYEQYF
TGTGCCAGCAGTGTACAGGGATACGAGCAGTACTTC
>.|TRBJ1-4|many|TRBV7-2
CASSLVPGRIEKLFF
TGTGCCAGCAGCTTAGTTCCAGGGAGAATTGAAAAACTGTTTTTT
>.|TRBJ2-7|many|TRBV2
CASSLSPSYEQYF
TGTGCCAGCAGTTTATCCCCCTCCTACGAGCAGTACTTC